Shown below are 20 T cell receptor beta chains from a single sample sequenced in a study of cytotoxic CD8 clonotypes in ibrutinib-treated CLL. Sequencing used immunoSEQ multiplex PCR; TCRdb keeps in-frame clones, though not all of them. This sample has about 150,000 clones, with around 76% found just once. Sequencing was performed on PBMCs, taken after 24 months of ibrutinib treatment. Receptors originate from a human donor with chronic lymphocytic leukemia.

V is TRBV7-9 and J is TRBJ2-3, with 7 bases fitting TRBD2. CDR3 size: 14 residues. J gave up 2 bases and V 7 bases, and 6 bases lay outside the gene matches. Germline loops: CDR1 SEHNR, CDR2 FQNEAQ (reference sequence). The CDR3 bases are TGTGCCAGCAACGAAGCGGGACCCACAGATACGCAGTATTTT. Translating gives CASNEAGPTDTQYF.

About this clone itself: The junction does not match germline at one end; this may be a read error. The V and J genes are TRBV28 and TRBJ2-7, with 11 bases fitting TRBD1. Germline V gene sequence: CDR1 MDHEN, CDR2 SYDVKM. This CDR3 contains 16 residues. CDR3 in amino acids: CATHRGGGQGAAEKYF. The CDR3, as DNA: TGTGCCACCCACCGGGGGGGTGGACAGGGGGCGGCCGAGAAGTACTTC.

This chain joins TRBV5-1 and TRBJ2-5, with 9 bases aligning to TRBD2. The CDR3 loop spans 14 amino acids. The germline CDR1 and CDR2 sequences are SGHRS and YFSETQ. The junction had 6 bases not matched to a gene; V was cut back by 4 bases and J by 5 bases. This chain's CDR3 is CASSGGTSMETQYF. The DNA for the CDR3 is TGCGCCAGCAGCGGGGGGACTAGCATGGAGACCCAGTACTTC.

J is TRBJ2-1 and V is TRBV5-6, with a possible D match to TRBD2 (7 bases). V dropped 4 bases and J dropped 9 bases, with 17 bases sitting between them. This CDR3 spans 14 amino acids. In germline, CDR1 is SGHDT, CDR2 YYEEEE. The CDR3 loop reads CASSKDAGAGEQFF. CDR3 nucleotides: TGTGCCAGCAGCAAGGATGCGGGGGCGGGTGAGCAGTTCTTC.

The rearrangement joins TRBV19 to TRBJ1-2; TRBD1 is a possible D gene (5 bases). The germline gives CDR1 LNHDA, CDR2 SQIVND (reference sequence). Trimming shortened V by 7 bases and J by 2 bases, and 14 bases separated the two germline ends. The CDR3 spans 14 residues. The DNA for the CDR3 is TGTGCCAGTACCACAGGTACCCTCAACTATGGCTACACCTTC. It encodes CASTTGTLNYGYTF.

V gene TRBV7-3 combines with J gene TRBJ2-3; D gene ambiguous. The CDR3 extends over 13 amino acids. V lost 0 bases and J lost 4, with 5 bases in between. CDR1 is SGHTA and CDR2 is FQGTGA in the germline V gene. In nucleotides, the CDR3 is TGTGCCAGCAGCTTAACGGGCGCAGATACGCAGTATTTT. Protein sequence: CASSLTGADTQYF.

This clone has a handful of counts. V is TRBV4-1 and J is TRBJ2-1; 11 bases are shared with TRBD2. V lost 0 bases and J lost 5; bases outside the gene matches: 9. Germline-derived CDR1 and CDR2 are MGHRA and YSYEKL. This CDR3 spans 18 amino acids. The CDR3 is CASSQDPPGTSGDNEQFF. CDR3 sequence (DNA): TGCGCCAGCAGCCAAGATCCTCCCGGGACTAGCGGCGACAATGAGCAGTTCTTC.

This clone was recorded a few times. The chain combines TRBV12-2 with TRBJ2-1; the listed D gene, TRBD2, was not tested against the DNA. TRBV12-2 is classified as a pseudogene. There are 10 residues in the CDR3. CDR3 bases: TGTGCTAGAGGGTGGAATGAGCAGTTCTTC. This sequence encodes CARGWNEQFF.

This chain links TRBV7-2 with TRBJ1-1; D possibly corresponds to TRBD1 (5 bases). V was trimmed by 2 bases and J by 2 bases, leaving 12 bases between them. Germline loops: CDR1 SGHTA, CDR2 FQGNSA. This CDR3 has 15 residues. DNA for the CDR3: TGTGCCAGCAGCTTAACGGGGCAACCTAACACTGAAGCTTTCTTT. Amino acids: CASSLTGQPNTEAFF.

The chain employs TRBV5-4 and TRBJ1-6; 10 bases are a match to TRBD1. The CDR3 runs to 14 residues. V lost 7 bases and J lost 8; bases outside the gene matches: 6. Germline CDR1 SGHNT, CDR2 YYREEE (reference sequence). The CDR3 loop is CASGLDRGYSPLHF. In nucleotides, the CDR3 is TGTGCCAGCGGATTGGACAGGGGGTATTCACCCCTCCACTTT.

The chain joins TRBV5-1 to TRBJ2-5, with 9 nucleotides matching TRBD1. The V and J ends lost 4 bases and 5 bases, in that order; junction bases with no gene match: 6. Germline CDR1 and CDR2: SGHRS and YFSETQ. CDR3 size: 14 residues. In nucleotides, the CDR3 is TGCGCCAGCAGCGGGGGACAGGGAGGGGAGACCCAGTACTTC. Translated, it gives CASSGGQGGETQYF.

This clone appeared a few times. The chain carries TRBV7-9 and TRBJ1-1; D may be TRBD1 (6 bases). Germline V CDR1 and CDR2: SEHNR, FQNEAQ (reference sequence). V was trimmed by 5 bases and J by 11 bases, leaving 15 bases between them. This CDR3 is 12 amino acids long. The CDR3 sequence: CASSPREGGAFF. The CDR3, as DNA: TGTGCCAGCAGCCCCCGGGAGGGGGGGGCTTTCTTT.

The chain employs TRBV6-4 and TRBJ2-2; 9 bases agree with TRBD1. The length of the CDR3 is 15 residues. With 2 bases clipped from V and 7 bases from J, the junction kept 5 bases outside the gene matches. From germline, CDR1 is MRHNA and CDR2 SNTAGT. The DNA for the CDR3 is TGTGCCAGCAGTGACGGGGACAGGGATGGCGGGGAGCTGTTTTTT. Translated: CASSDGDRDGGELFF.

The chain employs TRBV19 and TRBJ2-2; D unclear. The CDR3 loop spans 15 amino acids. Germline V gives CDR1 LNHDA, CDR2 SQIVND (reference sequence). Trimming removed 6 bases at V and 5 bases at J, with 16 bases between. The CDR3 bases are TGTGCCAGTAGCCCCGCAGGACCGTTTACCGGGGAGCTGTTTTTT. Protein: CASSPAGPFTGELFF.

The chain combines TRBV7-6 with TRBJ2-1; D unresolved. The CDR3 contains 14 residues. The germline CDR1 and CDR2 sequences are SGHVS and FNYEAQ. V lost 1 base and J lost 4, with 8 bases in between. The chain's CDR3 is CASSLDPAYNEQFF. The CDR3, as DNA: TGTGCCAGCAGCTTAGACCCGGCATACAATGAGCAGTTCTTC.

The rearrangement joins TRBV20-1 to TRBJ2-1; D possibly uses TRBD1 or TRBD2 (5 bases each). This CDR3 is 11 amino acids long. Germline lookup yields CDR1 DFQATT and CDR2 SNEGSKA (reference sequence). Trimming took off 6 bases at V and 10 bases at J, with 13 bases between the two ends. The DNA of the CDR3 is TGCAGTGCCCCGGGACCGAGAGAGCAGTTCTTC. Its translation is CSAPGPREQFF.

The chain has TRBV27 and TRBJ2-5, with D hard to call. Trimming stripped 3 bases from V and 1 base from J, with 9 bases between. Germline assignment: CDR1 MNHEY and CDR2 SMNVEV (reference sequence). This CDR3 spans 14 amino acids. CDR3: CASSFGSPQETQYF. CDR3 nucleotide sequence: TGTGCCAGCAGTTTTGGGTCACCCCAAGAGACCCAGTACTTC.

To note about this clone: One end of the junction varies from germline; a read error may be responsible. V gene TRBV28 combines with J gene TRBJ1-1, with D unclear. The CDR3 has 11 residues. The germline V gene has CDR1 MDHEN and CDR2 SYDVKM. The CDR3 DNA reads TGTGCCAGCTGTTTCCAGGCTGAAGCTTTCTTT. Translation: CASCFQAEAFF.

The chain recombines TRBV18 with TRBJ1-5, with TRBD1 identical over 8 bases. Unmatched junction bases numbered 8, after V lost 6 bases and J lost 7 bases. The CDR3 sequence is 14 residues long. Germline CDR1 reads KGHSH; CDR2 reads LQKENI. The CDR3 spells CASSPDREDQPQHF. The DNA of the CDR3 is TGTGCCAGCTCGCCGGACAGGGAGGACCAGCCCCAGCATTTT.

CDR3 loop: CASTQRAQSYEQYF. As DNA, the CDR3 is TGTGCCAGCACCCAACGGGCCCAGTCCTACGAGCAGTACTTC. The V gene is TRBV6-5, the J gene TRBJ2-7; D gene uncertain. This CDR3 contains 14 residues. V was pared by 7 bases and J by 1 base, with 14 bases between. The V gene's germline CDR1 is MNHEY and CDR2 SVGAGI.